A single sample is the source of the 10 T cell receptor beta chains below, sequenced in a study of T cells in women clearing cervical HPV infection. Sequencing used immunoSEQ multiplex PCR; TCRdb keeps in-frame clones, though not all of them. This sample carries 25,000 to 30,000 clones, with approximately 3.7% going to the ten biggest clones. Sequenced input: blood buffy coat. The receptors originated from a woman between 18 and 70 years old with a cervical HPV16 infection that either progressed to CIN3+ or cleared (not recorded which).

The CDR3 bases that were read are TGCGCCAGCAGCTTGGGCGAGACTAGCGGGGTCGACAATGAG. Amino acid sequence: CASSLGETSGVDNE. The full CDR3 sequence reads CASSLGETSGVDNEQFF. The genes are TRBV5-1 and TRBJ2-1, with 11 bases matching TRBD2. The read ends 3 residues early relative to the CDR3; the germline J gene fills the gap. Germline CDR1 SGHRS, CDR2 YFSETQ. CDR3 size: 17 residues. Trimming at V came to 0 bases and at J to 5 bases, leaving 7 bases not matched to a gene.

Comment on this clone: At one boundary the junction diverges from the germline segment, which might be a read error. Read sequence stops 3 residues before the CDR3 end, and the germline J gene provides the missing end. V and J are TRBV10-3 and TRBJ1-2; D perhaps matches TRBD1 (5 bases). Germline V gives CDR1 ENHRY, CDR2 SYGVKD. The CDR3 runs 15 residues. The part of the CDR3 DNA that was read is TGTGCCATCAGTCAGTCCAGGGAGACGACGTGGGGC. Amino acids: CAISQSRETTWG. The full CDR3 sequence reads CAISQSRETTWGYTF.

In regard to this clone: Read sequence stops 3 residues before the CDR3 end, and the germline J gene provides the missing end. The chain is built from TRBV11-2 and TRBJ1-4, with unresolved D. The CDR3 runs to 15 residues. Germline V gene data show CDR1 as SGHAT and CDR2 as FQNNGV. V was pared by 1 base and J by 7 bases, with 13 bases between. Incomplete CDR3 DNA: TGTGCCAGCAGCTTAGTTAGGACTGCGCCTGAAAAA. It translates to CASSLVRTAPEK. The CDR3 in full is CASSLVRTAPEKLFF.

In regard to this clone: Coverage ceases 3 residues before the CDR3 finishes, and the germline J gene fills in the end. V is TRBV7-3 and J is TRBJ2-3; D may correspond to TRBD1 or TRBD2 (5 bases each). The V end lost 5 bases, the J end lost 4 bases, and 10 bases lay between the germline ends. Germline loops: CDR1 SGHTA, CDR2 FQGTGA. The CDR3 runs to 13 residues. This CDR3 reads CASSPRGPDTQYF. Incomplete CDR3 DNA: TGTGCCAGCAGCCCGAGGGGCCCAGATACG.

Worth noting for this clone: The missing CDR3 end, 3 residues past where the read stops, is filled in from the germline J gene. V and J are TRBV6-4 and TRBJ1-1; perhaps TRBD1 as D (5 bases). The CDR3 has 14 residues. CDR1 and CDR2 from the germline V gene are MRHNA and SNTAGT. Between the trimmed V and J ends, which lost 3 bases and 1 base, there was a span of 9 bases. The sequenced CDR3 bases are TGTGCCAGCAGTGAAATTGGACAGAACACTGAA. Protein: CASSEIGQNTE. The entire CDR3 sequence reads CASSEIGQNTEAFF.

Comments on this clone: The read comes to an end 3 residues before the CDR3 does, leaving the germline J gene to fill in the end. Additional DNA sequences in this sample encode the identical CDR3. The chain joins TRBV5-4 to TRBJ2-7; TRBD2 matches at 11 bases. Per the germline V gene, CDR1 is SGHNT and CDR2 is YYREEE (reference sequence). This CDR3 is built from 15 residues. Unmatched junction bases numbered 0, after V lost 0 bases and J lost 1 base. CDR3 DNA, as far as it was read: TGTGCCAGCAGCTTGGGACTAGCGGGATCCTACGAG. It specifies CASSLGLAGSYE. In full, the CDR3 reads CASSLGLAGSYEQYF.

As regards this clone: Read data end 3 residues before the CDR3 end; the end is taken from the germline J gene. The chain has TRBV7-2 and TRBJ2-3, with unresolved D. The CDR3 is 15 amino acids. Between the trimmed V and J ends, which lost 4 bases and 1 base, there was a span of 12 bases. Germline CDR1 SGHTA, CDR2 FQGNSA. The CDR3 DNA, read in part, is TGTGCCAGCAGCTCTCGAAGCACCCGCACAGATACG. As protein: CASSSRSTRTDT. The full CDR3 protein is CASSSRSTRTDTQYF.

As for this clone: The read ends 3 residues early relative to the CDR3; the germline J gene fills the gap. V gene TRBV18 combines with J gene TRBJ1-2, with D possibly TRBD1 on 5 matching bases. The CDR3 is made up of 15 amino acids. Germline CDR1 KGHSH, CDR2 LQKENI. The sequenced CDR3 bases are TGTGCCAGCTCAGGAACGGGGGTCCAAAGCCCCGAC. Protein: CASSGTGVQSPD. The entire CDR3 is CASSGTGVQSPDYTF. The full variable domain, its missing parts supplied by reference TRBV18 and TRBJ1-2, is NAGVMQNPRHLVRRRGQEARLRCSPMKGHSHVYWYRQLPEEGLKFMVYLQKENIIDESGMPKERFSAEFPKEGPSILRIQQVVRGDSAAYFCASSGTGVQSPDYTFGSGTRLTVV.

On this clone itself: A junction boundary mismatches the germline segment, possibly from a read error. This CDR3 is CASSQDIGLGETQYF. The CDR3 bases that were read are TGCGCCAGCAGCCAAGATATTGGGTTAGGGGAGACC. J is TRBJ2-5 and V is TRBV4-2; D not resolved. The read falls 3 residues short of the CDR3 end, and the missing part is taken from the germline J gene. This CDR3 spans 15 amino acids. Germline loops: CDR1 LGHNA, CDR2 YNFKEQ.

The CDR3 bases that were read are TGTGCCAGCAGTTTAGCCGGGCGGGGCCTTACCACTCTTTATGGC. Protein product: CASSLAGRGLTTLYG. The full CDR3 protein reads CASSLAGRGLTTLYGYTF. The chain has TRBV12-3 or TRBV12-4 and TRBJ1-2, with D possibly being TRBD1 (5 bases). The read ends 3 residues shy of where the CDR3 ends; the end is completed using the germline J gene. CDR3 length: 18 amino acids. The V and J ends lost 0 bases and 5 bases respectively, with 22 bases between them.